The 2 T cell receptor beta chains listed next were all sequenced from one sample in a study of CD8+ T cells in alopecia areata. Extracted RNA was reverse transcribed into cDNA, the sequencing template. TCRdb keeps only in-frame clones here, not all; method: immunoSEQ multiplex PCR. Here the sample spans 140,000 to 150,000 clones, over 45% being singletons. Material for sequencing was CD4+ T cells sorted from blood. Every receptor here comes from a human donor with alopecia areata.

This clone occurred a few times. CDR3 protein: CASRRGDSYNEQFF. In DNA, the CDR3 is TGTGCCAGCCGGCGGGGAGACTCCTACAATGAGCAGTTCTTC. The chain carries TRBV7-2 and TRBJ2-1; perhaps TRBD2 as D (6 bases). Trimming left V 8 bases short and J 0 bases short, with 11 bases between. Per the germline V gene, CDR1 is SGHTA and CDR2 is FQGNSA. This CDR3 contains 14 residues.

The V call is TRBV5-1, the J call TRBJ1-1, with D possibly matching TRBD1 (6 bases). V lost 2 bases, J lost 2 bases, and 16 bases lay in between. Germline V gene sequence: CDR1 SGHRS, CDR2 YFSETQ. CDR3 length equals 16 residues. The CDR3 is CASSFSSTGENTEAFF. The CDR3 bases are TGCGCCAGCAGCTTTTCCTCGACAGGTGAAAACACTGAAGCTTTCTTT.